The entry below gives a single TCR beta chain sequence along with its context. The antigen remains unidentified. Sequenced by immunoSEQ multiplex PCR; TCRdb stores in-frame clones only, minus some. The top ten hold roughly 0.73% of the sample, which has approximately 31,000 clones, 90% to 95% seen once. The ends were cut back, 10 bases at V and 0 bases at J, with 9 bases in the middle. The CDR3 spans 13 residues. Germline lookup yields CDR1 LNHDA and CDR2 SQIVND (reference sequence). The record originates from a study of T cells in localized non-small cell lung cancer. Study results and caveats: Tumor samples were not multi-region, leaving intratumor heterogeneity unexcluded. Adjacent lung tissue had a median about 50 of the top 100 clones found in the tumor. The highest T cell clonality was in uninvolved adjacent lung, above tumor.

The sample consisted of peripheral blood, taken before any cancer treatment. This clonotype was sampled from a woman aged 35 to 70 with stage I lung adenocarcinoma. The gene calls are TRBV19 and TRBJ1-4, with TRBD1 as a possible D gene (6 bases). The CDR3 sequence is CATKGATNEKLFF. The DNA for the CDR3 is TGTGCCACCAAGGGGGCAACTAATGAAAAACTGTTTTTT.